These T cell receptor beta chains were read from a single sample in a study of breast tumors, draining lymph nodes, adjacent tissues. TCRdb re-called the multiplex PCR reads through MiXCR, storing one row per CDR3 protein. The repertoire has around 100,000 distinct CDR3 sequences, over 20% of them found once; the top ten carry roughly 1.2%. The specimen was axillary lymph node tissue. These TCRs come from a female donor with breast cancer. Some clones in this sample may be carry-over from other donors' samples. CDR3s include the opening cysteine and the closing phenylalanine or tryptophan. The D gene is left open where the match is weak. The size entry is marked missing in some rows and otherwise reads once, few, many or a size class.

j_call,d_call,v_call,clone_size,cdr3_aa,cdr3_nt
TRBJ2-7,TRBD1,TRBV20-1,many,CSANWDSPYEQYF,TGCAGTGCTAACTGGGACAGCCCCTACGAGCAGTACTTC
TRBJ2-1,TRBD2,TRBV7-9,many,CASSLGVSGRAGYNEQFF,TGTGCCAGCAGCTTAGGAGTTAGCGGGAGGGCCGGATACAATGAGCAGTTCTTC
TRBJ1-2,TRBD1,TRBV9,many,CASSAQGAGYTF,TGTGCCAGCAGCGCTCAGGGGGCGGGCTACACCTTC
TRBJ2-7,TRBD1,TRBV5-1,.,CASSLRNRGYEQHF,TGCGCCAGCAGCCTCCGGAACAGGGGCTACGAGCAGCACTTC
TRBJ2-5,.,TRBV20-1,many,CSARDYIGTEAQYF,TGCAGTGCTAGAGATTATATCGGGACGGAGGCCCAGTACTTC
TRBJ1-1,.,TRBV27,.,CASGTNLNTEAFF,TGTGCCAGCGGTACTAACCTGAACACTGAAGCTTTCTTT
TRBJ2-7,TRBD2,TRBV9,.,CASSANLAGEYEQYF,TGTGCCAGCAGCGCCAACCTAGCGGGAGAATACGAGCAGTACTTC
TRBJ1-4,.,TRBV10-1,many,CASSEGSTNEKLFF,TGCGCCAGCAGTGAGGGCTCAACTAATGAAAAACTGTTTTTT
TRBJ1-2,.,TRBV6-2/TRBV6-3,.,CASSYTRQARFGYTF,TGTGCCAGCAGTTATACCAGACAGGCCCGTTTTGGCTACACCTTC
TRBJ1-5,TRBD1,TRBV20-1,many,CSASSGTGNQPQHF,TGCAGTGCTAGCTCCGGGACAGGCAATCAGCCCCAGCATTTT
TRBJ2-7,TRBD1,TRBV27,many,CASSFVGQGADEQYF,TGTGCCAGCAGTTTTGTGGGACAGGGGGCTGACGAGCAGTACTTC
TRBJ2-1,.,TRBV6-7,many,CASIYARGVCHEQFF,TGTGCCAGCATCTACGCAAGGGGCGTTTGCCATGAGCAGTTCTTC
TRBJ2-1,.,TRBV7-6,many,CASSLVGGLSANEQFF,TGTGCCAGCAGCTTAGTAGGGGGGTTATCAGCGAATGAGCAGTTCTTC
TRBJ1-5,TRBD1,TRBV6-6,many,CASSPTGWQPQHF,TGTGCCAGCAGTCCGACAGGGTGGCAGCCCCAGCATTTT
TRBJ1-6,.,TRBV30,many,CAWSVTGFPLHF,TGTGCCTGGAGTGTAACGGGGTTTCCCCTCCACTTT
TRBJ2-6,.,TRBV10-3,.,CAISESGTGTGANVLTF,TGTGCCATCAGTGAGTCGGGAACAGGGACTGGGGCCAACGTCCTGACTTTC
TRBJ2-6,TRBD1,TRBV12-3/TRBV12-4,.,CASRNDRGQRANVLTF,TGTGCCAGCAGGAATGACAGGGGGCAAAGGGCCAACGTCCTGACTTTC
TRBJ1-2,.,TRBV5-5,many,CASSSTVRGEAGYTF,TGTGCCAGCAGTTCAACCGTCAGGGGAGAGGCTGGCTACACCTTC
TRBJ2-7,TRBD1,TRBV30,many,CAWDRGTLYEQYF,TGTGCCTGGGACAGGGGGACCCTCTACGAGCAGTACTTC
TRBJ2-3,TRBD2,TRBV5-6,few,CASSWGSGSSVGAQYF,TGTGCCAGCAGCTGGGGCAGCGGGAGTTCGGTAGGCGCGCAGTATTTT
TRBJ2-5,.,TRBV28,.,CASRPTGPQETQYF,TGTGCCAGCAGGCCAACAGGGCCCCAAGAGACCCAGTACTTC
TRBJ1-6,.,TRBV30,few,CAWSVGGLYNSPLHF,TGTGCCTGGAGTGTAGGCGGGCTCTATAATTCACCCCTCCACTTT
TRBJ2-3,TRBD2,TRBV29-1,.,CSADGSGGLSDTQYF,TGCAGCGCTGATGGTAGCGGGGGCCTCTCAGATACGCAGTATTTT
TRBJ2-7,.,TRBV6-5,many,CASSYASSIYEQYF,TGTGCCAGCAGTTATGCTAGCTCTATCTACGAGCAGTACTTC
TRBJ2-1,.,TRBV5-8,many,CASSRPGTSSYNEQFF,TGTGCCAGCAGCCGTCCCGGGACTTCATCCTACAATGAGCAGTTCTTC
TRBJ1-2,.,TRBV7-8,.,CASSDVRREYGYTF,TGTGCCAGCAGCGACGTGCGAAGGGAGTATGGCTACACCTTC
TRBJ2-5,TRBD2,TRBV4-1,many,CASSQLVGGARETQYF,TGCGCCAGCAGCCAACTCGTCGGGGGGGCGAGAGAGACCCAGTACTTC
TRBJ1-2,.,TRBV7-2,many,CASSLWAESGYTF,TGTGCCAGCAGCTTATGGGCGGAATCGGGCTACACCTTC
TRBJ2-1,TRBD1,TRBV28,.,CASSVITGQGRRVLFF,TGTGCCAGCAGTGTAATTACGGGACAGGGGAGGCGAGTGCTGTTCTTC
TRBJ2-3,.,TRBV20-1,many,CSAREATQYF,TGCAGTGCTAGAGAGGCTACGCAGTATTTT
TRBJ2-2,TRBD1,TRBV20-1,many,CSARPRGLTGELFF,TGCAGTGCCAGACCCAGGGGGCTTACCGGGGAGCTGTTTTTT
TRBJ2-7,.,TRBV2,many,CASSSGWEQYF,TGTGCCAGCAGCAGTGGGTGGGAGCAGTACTTC
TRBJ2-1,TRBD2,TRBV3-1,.,CASSQAGGINNEQLF,TGTGCCAGCAGCCAAGCGGGGGGGATTAACAATGAGCAGCTCTTC
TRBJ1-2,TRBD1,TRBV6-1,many,CASKTTGGDGYTF,TGTGCCAGCAAGACGACAGGGGGCGATGGCTACACCTTC
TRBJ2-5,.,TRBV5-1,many,CASSRGEGQETQYF,TGCGCCAGCAGCCGCGGCGAGGGACAAGAGACCCAGTACTTC
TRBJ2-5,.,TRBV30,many,CAWSVMGQETQYF,TGTGCCTGGAGTGTCATGGGGCAAGAGACCCAGTACTTC
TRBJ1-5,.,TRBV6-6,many,CASSPRSNQPQHF,TGTGCCAGCAGCCCCAGGAGCAATCAGCCCCAGCATTTT
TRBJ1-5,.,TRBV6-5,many,CASSTRTPNSNQPQHF,TGTGCCAGCAGTACCCGGACGCCCAATAGCAATCAGCCCCAGCATTTT
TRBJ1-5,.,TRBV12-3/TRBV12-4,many,CASTLRMSQPQHF,TGTGCCAGCACCCTCAGAATGTCTCAGCCCCAGCATTTT
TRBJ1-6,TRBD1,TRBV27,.,CASSRPPGTGFYNSPHHF,TGTGCCAGCAGTCGTCCGCCTGGGACAGGGTTCTATAATTCACCCCACCACTTT